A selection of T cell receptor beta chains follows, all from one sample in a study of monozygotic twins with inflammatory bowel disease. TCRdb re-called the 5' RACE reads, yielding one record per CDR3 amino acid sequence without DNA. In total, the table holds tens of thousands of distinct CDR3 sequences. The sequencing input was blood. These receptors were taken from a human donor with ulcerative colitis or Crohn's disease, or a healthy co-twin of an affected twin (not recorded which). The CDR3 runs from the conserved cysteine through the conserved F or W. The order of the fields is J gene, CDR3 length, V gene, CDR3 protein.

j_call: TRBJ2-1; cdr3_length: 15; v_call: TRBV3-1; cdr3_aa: CASSGLRMGGDEQFF
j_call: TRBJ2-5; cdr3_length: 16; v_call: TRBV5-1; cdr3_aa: CASRRGSLVRQETQYF
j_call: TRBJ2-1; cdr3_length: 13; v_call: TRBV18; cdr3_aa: CASSPVSMDEQFF
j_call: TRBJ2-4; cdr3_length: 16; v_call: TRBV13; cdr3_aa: CASSKDGGIAKNIQYF
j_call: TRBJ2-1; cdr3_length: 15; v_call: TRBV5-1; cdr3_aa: CASQENTFSYNEQFF
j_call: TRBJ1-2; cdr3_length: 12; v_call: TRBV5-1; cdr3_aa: CASSSLREGYTF
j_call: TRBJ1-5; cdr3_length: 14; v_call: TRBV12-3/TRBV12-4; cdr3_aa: CASSLGTVNQPQHF
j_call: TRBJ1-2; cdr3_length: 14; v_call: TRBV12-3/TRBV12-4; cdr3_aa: CASSSSGTRPLNTF
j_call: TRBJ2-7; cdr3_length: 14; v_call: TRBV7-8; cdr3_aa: CASSLGQALGEQYF
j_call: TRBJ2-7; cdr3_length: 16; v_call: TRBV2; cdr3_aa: CASSDYSSNWDYEQYF
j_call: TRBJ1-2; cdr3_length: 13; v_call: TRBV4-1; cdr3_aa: CASSQVFGNGYTF
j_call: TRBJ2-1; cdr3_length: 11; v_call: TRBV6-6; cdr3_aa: CASSFDGEQFF
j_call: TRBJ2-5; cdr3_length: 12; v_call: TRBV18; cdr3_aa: CASSPPQETQYF
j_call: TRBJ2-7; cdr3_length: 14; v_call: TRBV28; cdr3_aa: CASREAGPSYEQYF
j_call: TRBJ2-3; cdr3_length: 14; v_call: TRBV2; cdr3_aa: CASNRVKGADTQYF
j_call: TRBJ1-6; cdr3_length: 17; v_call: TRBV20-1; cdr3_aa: CSARVDSRSSYNSPLHF
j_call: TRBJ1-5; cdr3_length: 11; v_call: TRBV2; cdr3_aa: CASSLGQPQHF